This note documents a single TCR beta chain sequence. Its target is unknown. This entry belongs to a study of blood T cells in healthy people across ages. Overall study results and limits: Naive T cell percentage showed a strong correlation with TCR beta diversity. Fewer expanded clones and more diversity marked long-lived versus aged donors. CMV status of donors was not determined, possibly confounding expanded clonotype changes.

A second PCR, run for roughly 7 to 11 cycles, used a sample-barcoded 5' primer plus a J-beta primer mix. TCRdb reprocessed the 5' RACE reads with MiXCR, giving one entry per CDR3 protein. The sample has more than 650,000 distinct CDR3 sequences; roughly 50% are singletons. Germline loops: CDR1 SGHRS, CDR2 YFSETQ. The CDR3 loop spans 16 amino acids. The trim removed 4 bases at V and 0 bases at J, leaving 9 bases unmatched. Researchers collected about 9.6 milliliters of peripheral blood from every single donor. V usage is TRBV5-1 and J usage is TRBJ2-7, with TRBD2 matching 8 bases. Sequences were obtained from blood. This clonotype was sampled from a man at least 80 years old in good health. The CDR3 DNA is TGCGCCAGCAGCCCCGGTCCCAGCGGGAGCTCCTACGAGCAGTACTTC. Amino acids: CASSPGPSGSSYEQYF. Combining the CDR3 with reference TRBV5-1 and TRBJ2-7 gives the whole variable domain KAGVTQTPRYLIKTRGQQVTLSCSPISGHRSVSWYQQTPGQGLQFLFEYFSETQRNKGNFPGRFSGRQFSNSRSEMNVSTLELGDSALYLCASSPGPSGSSYEQYFGPGTRLTVT.